This passage covers 10 T cell receptor beta chains from one sample sequenced in a study of a mutant IDH1 vaccine in newly diagnosed glioma. No antigen is known for these receptors. The time point was: week 11, during vaccination. Doses consisted of 300 ug of mutant IDH1 20-mer peptide each, paired with topical imiquimod. Data came from immunoSEQ multiplex PCR; TCRdb stores just in-frame clones and leaves some out. The data show 30,000 to 40,000 clones, 84% seen once. Sequenced here: PBMCs, sampled from a glioma patient whose treatment included an IDH1 peptide vaccine. Every receptor here comes from a man between 35 and 55 years old with glioma.

This sequence joins TRBV5-6 and TRBJ2-5, with 8 bases lining up with TRBD1. The V gene's germline CDR1 is SGHDT and CDR2 YYEEEE. The CDR3 consists of 15 residues. V dropped 0 bases and J dropped 1; count of bases not matched to a gene: 2. CDR3 bases: TGTGCCAGCAGCTTGGCGACAGGGGTCCAAGAGACCCAGTACTTC. Translating gives CASSLATGVQETQYF. The full variable domain, in which reference TRBV5-6 and TRBJ2-5 provide the parts outside the CDR3, is DAGVTQSPTHLIKTRGQQVTLRCSPKSGHDTVSWYQQALGQGPQFIFQYYEEEERQRGNFPDRFSGHQFPNYSSELNVNALLLGDSALYLCASSLATGVQETQYFGPGTRLLVL.

The chain links TRBV4-1 to TRBJ2-3; 8 bases line up with TRBD2. V trimming: 7 bases; J trimming: 9 bases; junction bases outside the gene matches: 9. In germline, CDR1 is MGHRA, CDR2 YSYEKL. The CDR3 extends over 13 amino acids. The CDR3 sequence is CASNGRASYTQYF. Written as DNA, the CDR3 is TGCGCCAGCAACGGGAGGGCCTCGTACACGCAGTATTTT.

The rearrangement joins TRBV7-3 to TRBJ2-3, with 7 bases identical to TRBD2. This CDR3 has 17 residues. The junction had 8 bases not matched to a gene; V was cut back by 1 base and J by 1 base. The V gene's germline CDR1 is SGHTA and CDR2 FQGTGA. CDR3 bases: TGTGCCAGCAGCTTAAGGCCAAGCGGGGCGCGCACAGATACGCAGTATTTT. Translation gives CASSLRPSGARTDTQYF.

The chain employs TRBV7-2 and TRBJ1-4; D is ambiguous. V was trimmed by 5 bases and J by 7 bases, leaving 17 bases between them. Germline V lookup: CDR1 SGHTA, CDR2 FQGNSA. The CDR3 is made up of 15 amino acids. The DNA for the CDR3 is TGTGCCAGCAGCCCGGATAGGGCTCAGGTTGAAAAACTGTTTTTT. Translating gives CASSPDRAQVEKLFF.

The count of this clone is one. The V gene is TRBV30, the J gene TRBJ2-1; TRBD2 matches at 7 bases. Trimming cost V 6 bases and J 4 bases; bases outside gene matches: 12. Per the germline V gene, CDR1 is GTSNPN and CDR2 is SVGIG (reference sequence). This CDR3 contains 15 residues. CDR3 nucleotides: TGTGCCTGCAGACAAACTAGCGCAGAGTACAATGAGCAGTTCTTC. As protein: CACRQTSAEYNEQFF.

This rearrangement joins TRBV18 to TRBJ2-2; D unresolved. Trimming removed 2 bases from V and 8 bases from J, with 12 bases in between. This CDR3 spans 14 amino acids. Germline lookup yields CDR1 KGHSH and CDR2 LQKENI. This CDR3 reads CASSPESGLGELFF. The DNA for the CDR3 is TGTGCCAGCTCACCAGAGAGTGGCCTGGGGGAGCTGTTTTTT.

The chain combines TRBV5-3 with TRBJ2-1, with 8 bases identical to TRBD1. TRBV5-3 is designated an ORF whose function remains uncertain. The CDR3 consists of 16 residues. Trimming at V came to 5 bases and at J to 2 bases, leaving 9 bases not matched to a gene. In DNA form, the CDR3 reads TGTGCCAGAAGTTACTCCGGACAGGGCGCCTACAATGAGCAGTTCTTC. Its translation is CARSYSGQGAYNEQFF.

In its sample, this clone was seen a few times. The rearrangement links TRBV6-4 to TRBJ2-1; D ambiguous. The CDR3 is made up of 13 amino acids. Trimming took off 6 bases at V and 8 bases at J, with 14 bases between the two ends. The germline gives CDR1 MRHNA, CDR2 SNTAGT. The CDR3 DNA reads TGTGCCAGCAGCCCCGGCGGCGGCCATGAGCAGTTCTTC. Translated, it gives CASSPGGGHEQFF.

The V and J genes are TRBV19 and TRBJ1-2, with D perhaps matching TRBD1 (5 bases). Germline V gene data show CDR1 as LNHDA and CDR2 as SQIVND (reference sequence). The CDR3 has 13 amino acids. V gave up 0 bases and J gave up 6 bases, with 8 bases separating them. CDR3 nucleotides: TGTGCCAGTAGTATAGATCGCAGGGATGGCTACACCTTC. Its translation: CASSIDRRDGYTF.

The rearrangement links TRBV5-1 to TRBJ1-3, with TRBD1 as a possible D gene (6 bases). The CDR3 loop spans 17 amino acids. Germline assignment: CDR1 SGHRS and CDR2 YFSETQ. V was pared by 4 bases and J by 0 bases, with 17 bases between. Here the CDR3 reads CASSRDPQGLSGNTIYF. Here the CDR3 DNA reads TGCGCCAGCAGCCGTGACCCCCAGGGGCTCTCTGGAAACACCATATATTTT.